Listed below are T cell receptor beta chains from one sample, sequenced in a study of T cells expressing NK-cell markers. No DNA is given; TCRdb re-called the 5' RACE reads and lists each CDR3 protein once. The table for this sample gives around 100,000 distinct CDR3 sequences. Sequencing was performed on blood T cells: a sorted CD56 or NKG2C T cell subset, CD4+ or CD8+ T cells, or bulk PBMC T cells (not recorded which). The receptors derive from a woman between 18 and 75 years old in good health. Each CDR3 is given with its conserved first and last residue.

CDR3 length: 14; V gene: TRBV12-3/TRBV12-4; J gene: TRBJ1-2; CDR3 protein: CASSLASQGSGYTF
CDR3 length: 14; V gene: TRBV6-2/TRBV6-3; J gene: TRBJ2-1; CDR3 protein: CASSYGRAYNEQFF
CDR3 length: 13; V gene: TRBV5-6; J gene: TRBJ1-1; CDR3 protein: CASSLEGVNEAFF
CDR3 length: 14; V gene: TRBV30; J gene: TRBJ2-2; CDR3 protein: CAWSGTNWTGELFF
CDR3 length: 14; V gene: TRBV27; J gene: TRBJ2-1; CDR3 protein: CASKLGGGGAEQFF
CDR3 length: 17; V gene: TRBV12-3/TRBV12-4; J gene: TRBJ2-3; CDR3 protein: CASSLPEGQVAPDTQYF
CDR3 length: 13; V gene: TRBV12-3/TRBV12-4; J gene: TRBJ2-7; CDR3 protein: CASSPDWAYEQYF
CDR3 length: 15; V gene: TRBV4-3; J gene: TRBJ1-5; CDR3 protein: CASSQDSGGGQPQHF
CDR3 length: 18; V gene: TRBV11-2; J gene: TRBJ2-3; CDR3 protein: CASTPGTSVHRATDTQYF
CDR3 length: 14; V gene: TRBV2; J gene: TRBJ1-1; CDR3 protein: CTNGYGQGAAEAFF
CDR3 length: 17; V gene: TRBV12-3/TRBV12-4; J gene: TRBJ2-1; CDR3 protein: CASSLVSGLSSYDEQFF
CDR3 length: 15; V gene: TRBV7-7; J gene: TRBJ2-1; CDR3 protein: CASSPDRAAYNEQFF
CDR3 length: 15; V gene: TRBV7-2; J gene: TRBJ2-1; CDR3 protein: CASSLLLAAHNEQFF
CDR3 length: 14; V gene: TRBV4-1; J gene: TRBJ1-1; CDR3 protein: CASSQDVGGTEAFF
CDR3 length: 16; V gene: TRBV20-1; J gene: TRBJ2-1; CDR3 protein: CSARDLRGSSYNEQFF
CDR3 length: 14; V gene: TRBV6-2/TRBV6-3; J gene: TRBJ2-5; CDR3 protein: CASLQGRIWETQYF
CDR3 length: 16; V gene: TRBV2; J gene: TRBJ2-1; CDR3 protein: CASSGSAGGGNNEQFF
CDR3 length: 13; V gene: TRBV6-6; J gene: TRBJ1-2; CDR3 protein: CASRDSLNYGYTF
CDR3 length: 16; V gene: TRBV7-8; J gene: TRBJ1-5; CDR3 protein: CASSLEARITNQPQHF
CDR3 length: 13; V gene: TRBV20-1; J gene: TRBJ1-1; CDR3 protein: CSARSGALGLAFF
CDR3 length: 15; V gene: TRBV29-1; J gene: TRBJ2-7; CDR3 protein: CSVEEGGRSSYEQYF
CDR3 length: 15; V gene: TRBV27; J gene: TRBJ1-5; CDR3 protein: CASSFFGAWNQPQHF
CDR3 length: 20; V gene: TRBV12-3/TRBV12-4; J gene: TRBJ2-2; CDR3 protein: CASRTDDGTSGGTSPGELFF
CDR3 length: 13; V gene: TRBV12-3/TRBV12-4; J gene: TRBJ2-1; CDR3 protein: CASSPDSTNEQFF
CDR3 length: 14; V gene: TRBV20-1; J gene: TRBJ2-1; CDR3 protein: CSARPGGSYNEQFF
CDR3 length: 13; V gene: TRBV29-1; J gene: TRBJ2-1; CDR3 protein: CSVWSGGNNEQFF
CDR3 length: 13; V gene: TRBV20-1; J gene: TRBJ2-1; CDR3 protein: CSADSQRYNEQFF